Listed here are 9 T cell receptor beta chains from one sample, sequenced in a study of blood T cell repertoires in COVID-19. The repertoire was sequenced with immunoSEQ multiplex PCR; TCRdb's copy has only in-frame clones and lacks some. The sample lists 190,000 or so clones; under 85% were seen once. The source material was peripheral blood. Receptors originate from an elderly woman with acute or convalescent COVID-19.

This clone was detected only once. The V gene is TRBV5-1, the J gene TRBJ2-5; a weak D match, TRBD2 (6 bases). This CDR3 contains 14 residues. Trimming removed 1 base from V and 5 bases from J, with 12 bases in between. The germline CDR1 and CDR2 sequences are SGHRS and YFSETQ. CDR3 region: CASSLSGVMETQYF. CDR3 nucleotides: TGCGCCAGCAGCTTGTCGGGGGTCATGGAGACCCAGTACTTC.

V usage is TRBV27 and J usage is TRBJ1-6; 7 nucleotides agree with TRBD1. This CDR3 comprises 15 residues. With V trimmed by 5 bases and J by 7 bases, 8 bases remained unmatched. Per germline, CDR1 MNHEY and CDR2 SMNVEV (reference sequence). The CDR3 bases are TGTGCCAGCAGTGAAGGGGGCCGAAGGAATTCACCCCTCCACTTT. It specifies CASSEGGRRNSPLHF.

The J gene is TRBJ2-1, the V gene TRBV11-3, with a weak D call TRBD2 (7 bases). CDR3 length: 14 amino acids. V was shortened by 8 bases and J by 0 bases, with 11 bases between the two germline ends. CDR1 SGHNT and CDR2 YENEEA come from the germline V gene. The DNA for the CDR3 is TGTGCCAGCTCAAGGGGGGGCTCCTACAATGAGCAGTTCTTC. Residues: CASSRGGSYNEQFF.

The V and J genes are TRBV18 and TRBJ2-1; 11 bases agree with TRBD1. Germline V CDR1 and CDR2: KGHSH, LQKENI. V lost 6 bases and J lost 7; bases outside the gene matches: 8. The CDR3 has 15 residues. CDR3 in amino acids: CASSPGTGGGNEQFF. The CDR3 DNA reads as TGTGCCAGCTCCCCCGGGACAGGGGGAGGGAATGAGCAGTTCTTC.

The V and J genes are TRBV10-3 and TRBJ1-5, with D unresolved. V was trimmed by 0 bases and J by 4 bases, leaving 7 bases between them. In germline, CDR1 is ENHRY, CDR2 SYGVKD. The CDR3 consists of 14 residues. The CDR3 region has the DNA TGTGCCATCAGTGAGTCATCTCTAAATCAGCCCCAGCATTTT. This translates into CAISESSLNQPQHF.

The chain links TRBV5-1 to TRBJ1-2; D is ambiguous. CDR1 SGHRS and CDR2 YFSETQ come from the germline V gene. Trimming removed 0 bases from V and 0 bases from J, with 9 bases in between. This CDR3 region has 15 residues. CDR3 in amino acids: CASSLAGISNYGYTF. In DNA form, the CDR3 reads TGCGCCAGCAGCTTGGCCGGGATCTCTAACTATGGCTACACCTTC.

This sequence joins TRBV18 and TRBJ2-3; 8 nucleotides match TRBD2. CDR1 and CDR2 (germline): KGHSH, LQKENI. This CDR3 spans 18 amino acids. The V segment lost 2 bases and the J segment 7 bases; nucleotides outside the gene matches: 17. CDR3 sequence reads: CASSPGAAGLVVSNTQYF. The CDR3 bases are TGTGCCAGCTCACCAGGCGCCGCGGGACTAGTGGTTAGTAATACGCAGTATTTT.

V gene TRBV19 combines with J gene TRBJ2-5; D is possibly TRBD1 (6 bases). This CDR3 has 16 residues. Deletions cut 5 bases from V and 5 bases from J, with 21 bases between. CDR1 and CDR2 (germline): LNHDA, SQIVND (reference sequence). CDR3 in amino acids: CASSQGGTPTSETQYF. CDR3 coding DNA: TGTGCCAGTAGTCAGGGTGGGACACCAACTTCGGAGACCCAGTACTTC.

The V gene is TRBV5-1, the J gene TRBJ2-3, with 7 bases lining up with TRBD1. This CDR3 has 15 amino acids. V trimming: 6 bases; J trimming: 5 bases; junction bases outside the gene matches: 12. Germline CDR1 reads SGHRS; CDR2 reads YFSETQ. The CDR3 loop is CASTLDRLPGDTQYF. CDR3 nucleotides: TGCGCCAGCACACTGGACAGGCTTCCGGGAGATACGCAGTATTTT.